The 5 T cell receptor beta chains below were found in one sample sequenced in a study of blood T cell repertoires in COVID-19. Clones were sequenced by immunoSEQ multiplex PCR, and TCRdb holds only the in-frame ones, with some missing. The sample lists about 210,000 clones, just under 85% occurring once. The sequenced material came from peripheral blood. These TCRs come from a woman between 50 and 59 years old with active or convalescent COVID-19.

This chain uses TRBV28 with TRBJ1-2, with 9 bases lining up with TRBD1. The V gene end was trimmed by 5 bases and the J gene end by 5 bases; junction bases not matched to a gene: 12. The CDR3 sequence is 16 residues long. Germline V gives CDR1 MDHEN, CDR2 SYDVKM. Here the CDR3 reads CASSPGQGLWLYGYTF. Written as DNA, the CDR3 is TGTGCCAGCAGTCCGGGACAGGGCCTGTGGCTGTATGGCTACACCTTC.

The chain carries TRBV7-2 and TRBJ2-1; D is possibly TRBD2 (6 bases). The germline V gene encodes CDR1 SGHTA and CDR2 FQGNSA. The CDR3 sequence is 14 residues long. V was clipped by 11 bases and J by 3 bases, with 17 bases between them. CDR3 bases: TGTGCCTTATGGCGGGACGGAGGCTACAATGAGCAGTTCTTC. This gives the protein CALWRDGGYNEQFF.

This clone came up once. The chain employs TRBV7-7 and TRBJ2-1; maybe TRBD1 (5 bases). V was cut by 1 base and J by 0 bases, with 7 bases left in between. The CDR3 length is 15 residues. Germline V lookup: CDR1 SSHAT, CDR2 FNYEAQ (reference sequence). The CDR3 reads CASSLDQGSYNEQFF. CDR3 coding DNA: TGTGCCAGCAGCTTAGACCAGGGCTCCTACAATGAGCAGTTCTTC.

For the CDR3, the DNA is TGTGCCAGCACTCGAGAAATGGGAGCCCCCCACGAGCAGTACTTC. It is translated as CASTREMGAPHEQYF. The chain is built from TRBV2 and TRBJ2-7; perhaps TRBD2 as D (5 bases). The CDR3 consists of 15 residues. Germline CDR1 is SNHLY and CDR2 is FYNNEI. V lost 7 bases to trimming and J lost 5 bases, with 21 bases between them.

Only one count was recorded for this clone. As DNA, the CDR3 is TGCGCCAGCAGCCTTAGCGGGGGTATCTACAATGAGCAGTTCTTC. Its protein product is CASSLSGGIYNEQFF. The J gene is TRBJ2-1, the V gene TRBV5-1; 9 bases are a match to TRBD2. Germline V lookup: CDR1 SGHRS, CDR2 YFSETQ. CDR3 length: 15 amino acids. V lost 4 bases, J lost 3 bases, and 5 bases stayed unmatched.